These 14 T cell receptor beta chains came from one sample sequenced in a study of shared clonotypes between healthy human individuals. This table comes from immunoSEQ multiplex PCR, and its TCRdb copy is limited to in-frame clones, with some not included. The repertoire holds more than 1,200,000 clones, with approximately 98.5% as singletons. The material sequenced was naive CD4+ T cells sorted from blood. Described subset: CD45RA+ positively selected. The receptors stem from a man aged 30 to 39 in good health.

The V call is TRBV19, the J call TRBJ1-5; weak D call: TRBD1 (5 bases). The CDR3 has 13 amino acids. Germline lookup yields CDR1 LNHDA and CDR2 SQIVND (reference sequence). Trimming pared 0 bases from V and 9 bases from J, leaving 9 bases between. The CDR3 DNA reads as TGTGCCAGTAGTATAGAAGGGGATAGGCCCCAGCATTTT. Translation: CASSIEGDRPQHF.

This chain connects TRBV28 to TRBJ2-1; 11 bases are a match to TRBD2. The length of the CDR3 is 14 residues. V shed 3 bases and J 9 bases; nucleotides not matched to a gene: 4. Germline V CDR1 and CDR2: MDHEN, SYDVKM. This CDR3 reads CASSFSSGRSEQFF. CDR3 coding DNA: TGTGCCAGCAGTTTTTCTAGCGGGAGGAGTGAGCAGTTCTTC. Combining the CDR3 with reference TRBV28 and TRBJ2-1 gives the whole variable domain DVKVTQSSRYLVKRTGEKVFLECVQDMDHENMFWYRQDPGLGLRLIYFSYDVKMKEKGDIPEGYSVSREKKERFSLILESASTNQTSMYLCASSFSSGRSEQFFGPGTRLTVL.

This clone was picked up one time. The rearrangement joins TRBV23-1 to TRBJ2-1; perhaps TRBD2 as D (7 bases). TRBV23-1 is assigned to the ORF class and has an uncertain function. This CDR3 is 16 amino acids long. V lost 2 bases and J 2 bases, leaving 13 bases between the germline ends. For the CDR3, the DNA is TGCGCCAGCAGTCAAGGCCGGCGGGGGCCCTACAATGAGCAGTTCTTC. It encodes CASSQGRRGPYNEQFF.

This chain joins TRBV18 and TRBJ2-3; 10 bases agree with TRBD1. Germline values: CDR1 KGHSH, CDR2 LQKENI. This CDR3 region has 15 residues. Trimming removed 6 bases from V and 3 bases from J; junction bases left unmatched: 6. CDR3 in amino acids: CASSRQGAGTDTQYF. The CDR3 DNA follows: TGTGCCAGCTCGCGACAGGGGGCTGGGACAGATACGCAGTATTTT.

The chain employs TRBV2 and TRBJ2-2; possibly TRBD1 for D (6 bases). Germline CDR1 reads SNHLY; CDR2 reads FYNNEI. This CDR3 has 13 residues. V lost 5 bases and J lost 6, with 10 bases in between. The CDR3 region has the DNA TGTGCCAGCAGTACACAGGGTTCCGGGGAGCTGTTTTTT. Translating it yields CASSTQGSGELFF.

This rearrangement joins TRBV18 to TRBJ2-7; D uncertain. This CDR3 has 14 amino acids. Germline-derived CDR1 and CDR2 are KGHSH and LQKENI. V dropped 3 bases and J dropped 5 bases, with 14 bases sitting between them. The CDR3 bases are TGTGCCAGCTCACCCGAACCTCTTGCCCACGAGCAGTACTTC. Protein sequence: CASSPEPLAHEQYF.

Comment on this clone: This sample also contains other DNA sequences that code for the same CDR3. The chain carries TRBV27 and TRBJ2-7; D gene uncertain. This CDR3 is 11 amino acids long. Germline loops: CDR1 MNHEY, CDR2 SMNVEV (reference sequence). Trimming stripped 4 bases from V and 6 bases from J, with 7 bases between. In nucleotides, the CDR3 is TGTGCCAGCAGTTCTCGCGGCGAGCAGTACTTC. Its translation is CASSSRGEQYF.

The chain combines TRBV7-6 with TRBJ2-1, with a weak D call TRBD2 (6 bases). The germline CDR1 and CDR2 sequences are SGHVS and FNYEAQ. The CDR3 has 16 amino acids. Trimming removed 7 bases at V and 0 bases at J, with 16 bases between. CDR3 sequence (DNA): TGTGCCAGCATGATTACCCCCGGGAGCTCCTACAATGAGCAGTTCTTC. Protein: CASMITPGSSYNEQFF.

This clone was recorded only once. The chain combines TRBV9 with TRBJ2-7; TRBD1 matches at 8 bases. Germline CDR1 SGDLS, CDR2 YYNGEE. CDR3 size: 15 residues. V was pared by 4 bases and J by 5 bases, with 11 bases of the junction left unmatched. The CDR3 loop reads CASSPTGQGSHEQYF. CDR3 bases: TGTGCCAGCAGCCCCACCGGACAGGGTTCTCACGAGCAGTACTTC.

V is TRBV19 and J is TRBJ1-5; tentatively, D is TRBD1 (6 bases). Trimming removed 4 bases from V and 1 base from J, with 14 bases in between. Germline V gene data show CDR1 as LNHDA and CDR2 as SQIVND (reference sequence). CDR3 length: 16 residues. The CDR3 region has the DNA TGTGCCAGTAGTACATGGCAGGGGATGAGCAATCAGCCCCAGCATTTT. As protein: CASSTWQGMSNQPQHF.

This clone was picked up a small number of times. This rearrangement joins TRBV10-3 to TRBJ2-7; 13 bases agree with TRBD2. CDR3 length: 13 residues. Losses at the gene ends were 10 bases for V and 2 bases for J; bases not matched to a gene: 2. The germline V gene encodes CDR1 ENHRY and CDR2 SYGVKD. The CDR3 loop is CATGTSGTYEQYF. CDR3 in DNA: TGTGCCACCGGGACTAGCGGGACCTACGAGCAGTACTTC.

This clone came up once. This chain uses TRBV29-1 with TRBJ2-3; no reliable D call. The germline V and J ends were trimmed by 1 base and 5 bases, with 10 bases remaining between them. CDR3 size: 13 residues. From germline, CDR1 is SQVTM and CDR2 ANQGSEA. The DNA for the CDR3 is TGCAGCGTTGAAGGGGCGCGCAAAGATACGCAGTATTTT. Translation gives CSVEGARKDTQYF.

This sequence joins TRBV28 and TRBJ1-5, with a tentative D call TRBD1 (6 bases). Between the trimmed V and J ends, which lost 6 bases and 2 bases, there was a span of 14 bases. Germline CDR1 is MDHEN and CDR2 is SYDVKM. The CDR3 extends over 15 amino acids. For the CDR3, the DNA is TGTGCCAGCAGCCCACAGGGAGTCGGCAATCAGCCCCAGCATTTT. The encoded protein is CASSPQGVGNQPQHF.

The rearrangement joins TRBV6-5 to TRBJ1-1, with TRBD1 as a possible D gene (5 bases). This CDR3 contains 14 residues. V lost 6 bases, J lost 4 bases, and 15 bases lay in between. Germline V gene sequence: CDR1 MNHEY, CDR2 SVGAGI. CDR3 protein: CASSRTGTGTEAFF. In DNA, the CDR3 is TGTGCCAGCAGCCGAACCGGGACGGGCACTGAAGCTTTCTTT.